This entry concerns a single TCR beta chain. Antigen: not known. These data are taken from a study of shared clonotypes between healthy human individuals. General study points: Naive subsets usually exceeded memory subsets in estimated richness. Naive CD4 clonotype sharing across several donors was 4% to 5%.

As defined, naive CD8 cells were CD45RO-negative and positively selected for CCR7, with terminally differentiated effector memory CD45RA+ cells excluded. Produced via immunoSEQ multiplex PCR; TCRdb's table is partial and in-frame only. The table includes over 2 million clones, about 95% detected once. The CDR3 runs 15 residues. Germline loops: CDR1 SGHTA, CDR2 FQGNSA. Trimming took off 5 bases at V and 5 bases at J, with 18 bases between the two ends. The source material was naive CD8+ T cells sorted from blood. This receptor was obtained from a man younger than 35 in good health. The chain has TRBV7-2 and TRBJ1-1, with D possibly matching TRBD1 (6 bases). The CDR3 is CASSQRGAGMTEAFF. DNA for the CDR3: TGTGCCAGCAGCCAACGGGGGGCAGGGATGACTGAAGCTTTCTTT.